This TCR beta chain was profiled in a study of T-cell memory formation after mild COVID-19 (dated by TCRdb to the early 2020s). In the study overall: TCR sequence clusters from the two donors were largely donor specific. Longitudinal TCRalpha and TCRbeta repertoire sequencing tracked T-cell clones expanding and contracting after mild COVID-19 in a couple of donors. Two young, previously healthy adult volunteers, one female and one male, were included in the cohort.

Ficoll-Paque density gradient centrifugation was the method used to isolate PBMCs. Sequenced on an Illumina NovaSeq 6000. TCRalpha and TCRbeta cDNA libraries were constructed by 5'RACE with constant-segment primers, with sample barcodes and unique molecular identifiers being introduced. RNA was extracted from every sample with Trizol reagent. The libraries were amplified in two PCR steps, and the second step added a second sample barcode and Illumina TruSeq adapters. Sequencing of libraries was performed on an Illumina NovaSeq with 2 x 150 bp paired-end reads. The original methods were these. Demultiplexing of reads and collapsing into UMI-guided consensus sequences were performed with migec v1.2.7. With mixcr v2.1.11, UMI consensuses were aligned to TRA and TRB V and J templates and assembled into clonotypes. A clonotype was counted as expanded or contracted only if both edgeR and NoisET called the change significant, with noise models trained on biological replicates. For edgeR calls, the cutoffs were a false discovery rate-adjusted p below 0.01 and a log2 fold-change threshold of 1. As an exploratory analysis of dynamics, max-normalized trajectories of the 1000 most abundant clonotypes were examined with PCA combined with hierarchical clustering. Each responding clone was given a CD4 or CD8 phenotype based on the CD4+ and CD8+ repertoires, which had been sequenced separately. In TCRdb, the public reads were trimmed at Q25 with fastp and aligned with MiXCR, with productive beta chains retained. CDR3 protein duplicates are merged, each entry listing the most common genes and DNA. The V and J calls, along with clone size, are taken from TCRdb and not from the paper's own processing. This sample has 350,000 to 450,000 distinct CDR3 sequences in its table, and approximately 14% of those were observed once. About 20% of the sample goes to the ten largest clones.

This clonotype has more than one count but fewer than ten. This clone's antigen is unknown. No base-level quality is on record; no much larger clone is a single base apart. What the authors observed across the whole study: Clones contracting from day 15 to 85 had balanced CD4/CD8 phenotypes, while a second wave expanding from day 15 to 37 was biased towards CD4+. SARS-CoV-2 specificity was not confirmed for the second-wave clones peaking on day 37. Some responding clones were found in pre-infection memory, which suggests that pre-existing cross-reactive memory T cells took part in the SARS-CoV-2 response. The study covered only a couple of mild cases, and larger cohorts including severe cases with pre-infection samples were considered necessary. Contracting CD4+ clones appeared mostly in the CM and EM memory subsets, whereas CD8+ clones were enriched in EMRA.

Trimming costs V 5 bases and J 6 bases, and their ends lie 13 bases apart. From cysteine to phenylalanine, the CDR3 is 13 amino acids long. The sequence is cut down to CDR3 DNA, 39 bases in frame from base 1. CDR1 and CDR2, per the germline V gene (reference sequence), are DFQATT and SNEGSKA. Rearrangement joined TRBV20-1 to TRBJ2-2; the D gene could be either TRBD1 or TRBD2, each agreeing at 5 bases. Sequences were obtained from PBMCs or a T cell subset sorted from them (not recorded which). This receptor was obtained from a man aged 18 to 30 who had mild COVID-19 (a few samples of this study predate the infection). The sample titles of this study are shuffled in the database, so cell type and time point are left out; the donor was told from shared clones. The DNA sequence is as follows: TGCAGTGCTGGACCGAGGGGCGCCGGGGAGCTGTTTTTT. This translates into CSAGPRGAGELFF.